What follows is one T cell receptor beta chain and its context. The data originate from a study of cytomegalovirus exposure and HLA in healthy donors. Trimming removed 3 bases from V and 5 bases from J, with 7 bases in between. Germline values: CDR1 SGHTA, CDR2 FQGTGA. The CDR3 totals 13 residues. Assay: immunoSEQ multiplex PCR; the TCRdb copy retains only in-frame clones and omits some. The sample carries 90,000 to 150,000 clones, 88% recorded once. The receptor comes from a woman in her late teens or twenties in good health and CMV-seropositive. The chain links TRBV7-3 to TRBJ2-2, with D maybe TRBD1 (5 bases). The sequenced material came from PBMCs. The CDR3 sequence: CASSFRGTGELFF. Written as DNA, the CDR3 is TGTGCCAGCAGCTTTAGGGGTACCGGGGAGCTGTTTTTT.